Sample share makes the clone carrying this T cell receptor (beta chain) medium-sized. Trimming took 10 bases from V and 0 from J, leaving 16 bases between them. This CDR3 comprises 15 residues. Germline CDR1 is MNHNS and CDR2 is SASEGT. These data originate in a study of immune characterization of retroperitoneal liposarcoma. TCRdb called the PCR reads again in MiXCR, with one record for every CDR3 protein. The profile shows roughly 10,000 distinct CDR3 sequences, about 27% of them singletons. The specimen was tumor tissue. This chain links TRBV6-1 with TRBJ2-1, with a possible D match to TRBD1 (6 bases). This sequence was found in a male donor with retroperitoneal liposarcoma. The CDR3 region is CATRNRDSSYNEQFF. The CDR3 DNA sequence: TGTGCCACCCGAAACAGGGATAGCTCCTACAATGAGCAGTTCTTC.